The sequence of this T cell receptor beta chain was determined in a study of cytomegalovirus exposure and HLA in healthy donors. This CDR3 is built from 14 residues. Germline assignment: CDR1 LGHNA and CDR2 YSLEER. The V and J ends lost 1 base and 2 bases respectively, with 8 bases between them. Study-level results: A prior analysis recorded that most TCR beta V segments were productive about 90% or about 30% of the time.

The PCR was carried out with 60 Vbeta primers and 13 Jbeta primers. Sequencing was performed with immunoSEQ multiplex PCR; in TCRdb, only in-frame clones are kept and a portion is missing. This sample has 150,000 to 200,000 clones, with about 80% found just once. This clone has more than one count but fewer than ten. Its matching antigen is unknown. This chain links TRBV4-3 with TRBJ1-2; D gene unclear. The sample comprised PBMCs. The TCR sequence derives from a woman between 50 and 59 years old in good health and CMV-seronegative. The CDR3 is CASSQGGRNYGYTF. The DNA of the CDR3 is TGCGCCAGCAGCCAAGGCGGAAGGAACTATGGCTACACCTTC.